Presented here are 18 T cell receptor beta chains from one specimen sequenced in a study of cytomegalovirus exposure and HLA in healthy donors. Researchers ran the PCR with 60 Vbeta and 13 Jbeta primers. This table comes from immunoSEQ multiplex PCR, and its TCRdb copy is limited to in-frame clones, with some not included. This repertoire includes 100,000 to 150,000 clones. The sample comprised PBMCs. All receptors derive from a man between 25 and 39 years old in good health and CMV-seronegative.

The V gene is TRBV6-1, the J gene TRBJ2-7; no clear D gene. This CDR3 comprises 15 residues. Per the germline V gene, CDR1 is MNHNS and CDR2 is SASEGT. The ends were cut back, 1 base at V and 8 bases at J, with 18 bases in the middle. This CDR3 is CASSEVLVTPTQQYF. The CDR3 DNA follows: TGTGCCAGCAGTGAAGTCCTAGTGACTCCTACTCAGCAGTACTTC.

V gene TRBV14 combines with J gene TRBJ2-3, with TRBD2 as a possible D gene (6 bases). Per the germline V gene, CDR1 is SGHDN and CDR2 is FVKESK. The ends were cut back, 4 bases at V and 1 base at J, with 15 bases in the middle. The CDR3 covers 16 residues. The CDR3 nucleotides are TGTGCCAGCAGCCTTTACCGGGACTCCCGCACAGATACGCAGTATTTT. As protein: CASSLYRDSRTDTQYF.

J is TRBJ2-5 and V is TRBV7-9; D might be TRBD1 (6 bases). CDR3 length: 14 amino acids. With 2 bases removed from V and 3 bases from J, the gap between germline ends came to 10 bases. CDR1 and CDR2 from the germline V gene are SEHNR and FQNEAQ (reference sequence). The CDR3 loop reads CASSLWAGEETQYF. The CDR3 bases are TGTGCCAGCAGCTTATGGGCAGGGGAAGAGACCCAGTACTTC.

The chain recombines TRBV14 with TRBJ2-1; 7 bases map to TRBD1. CDR1 is SGHDN and CDR2 is FVKESK in the germline V gene. The CDR3 is made up of 15 amino acids. The junction had 11 bases not matched to a gene; V was cut back by 5 bases and J by 7 bases. This CDR3 is CASSTPGQGENEQFF. Here the CDR3 DNA reads TGTGCCAGCAGCACCCCCGGGCAGGGGGAGAATGAGCAGTTCTTC.

The chain has TRBV5-6 and TRBJ2-1, with a tentative D call TRBD1 (6 bases). Trimming removed 3 bases from V and 2 bases from J, with 15 bases in between. In germline, CDR1 is SGHDT, CDR2 YYEEEE. The CDR3 has 16 amino acids. CDR3 sequence (DNA): TGTGCCAGCAGCTATCCTGGGGGCGGAGCCTACAATGAGCAGTTCTTC. Its protein is CASSYPGGGAYNEQFF.

CDR3 amino acids: CAISDRGGFTDTQYF. Here the CDR3 DNA reads TGTGCCATCAGTGACAGGGGCGGTTTCACAGATACGCAGTATTTT. This rearrangement joins TRBV10-3 to TRBJ2-3; TRBD1 is a possible D gene (6 bases). V lost 3 bases, J lost 2 bases, and 12 bases lay in between. Germline V gene sequence: CDR1 ENHRY, CDR2 SYGVKD. The CDR3 length is 15 residues.

The rearrangement joins TRBV11-1 to TRBJ2-6, with D perhaps TRBD1 (6 bases). Trimming stripped 5 bases from V and 2 bases from J, with 22 bases between. The CDR3 runs 19 residues. CDR1 and CDR2 (germline): SGHAT, FQDESV (reference sequence). For the CDR3, the DNA is TGTGCCAGCAGCCGGGGACATCTAACCCTGCCCACTGGGGCCAACGTCCTGACTTTC. This translates into CASSRGHLTLPTGANVLTF.

The chain carries TRBV27 and TRBJ2-2; weak D call: TRBD2 (6 bases). V was pared by 4 bases and J by 3 bases, with 12 bases between. Germline V gene lookup returns CDR1 MNHEY and CDR2 SMNVEV (reference sequence). This CDR3 is 15 amino acids long. The CDR3 is CASSSLAGYTGELFF. Written as DNA, the CDR3 is TGTGCCAGCAGTTCTTTGGCGGGGTACACCGGGGAGCTGTTTTTT.

The V call is TRBV28, the J call TRBJ1-1, with D possibly TRBD1 on 5 matching bases. The CDR3 consists of 13 residues. Germline V gene sequence: CDR1 MDHEN, CDR2 SYDVKM. Trimming pared 5 bases from V and 4 bases from J, leaving 11 bases between. The CDR3 DNA reads TGTGCCAGCAGTATACAGGACCGCACTGAAGCTTTCTTT. This sequence encodes CASSIQDRTEAFF. The complete variable domain, with remaining parts taken from reference TRBV28 and TRBJ1-1, reads DVKVTQSSRYLVKRTGEKVFLECVQDMDHENMFWYRQDPGLGLRLIYFSYDVKMKEKGDIPEGYSVSREKKERFSLILESASTNQTSMYLCASSIQDRTEAFFGQGTRLTVV.

Comment on this clone: Other DNA sequences of this sample code for an identical CDR3. The chain recombines TRBV4-2 with TRBJ2-2, with TRBD2 matching 7 bases. Per the germline V gene, CDR1 is LGHNA and CDR2 is YNFKEQ. J gave up 7 bases and V 4 bases, and 12 bases lay outside the gene matches. This CDR3 spans 16 amino acids. Here the CDR3 reads CASSRLELANSGELFF. CDR3 bases: TGTGCCAGCAGCCGACTAGAACTAGCGAATAGCGGGGAGCTGTTTTTT.

This chain joins TRBV7-9 and TRBJ2-7, with 8 bases fitting TRBD1. CDR1 is SEHNR, CDR2 FQNEAQ, per germline (reference sequence). The CDR3 has 14 amino acids. With V trimmed by 5 bases and J by 5 bases, 8 bases remained unmatched. CDR3 DNA sequence: TGTGCCAGCAGCCTCGGACAGGGTTGGAACGAGCAGTACTTC. It translates to CASSLGQGWNEQYF.

V gene TRBV5-1 combines with J gene TRBJ2-5; 8 bases align to TRBD2. V shed 1 base, J shed 3 bases, and the junction held 5 bases outside the gene matches. CDR3 size: 15 residues. Germline lookup yields CDR1 SGHRS and CDR2 YFSETQ. CDR3 region: CASSLIREGKETQYF. In DNA, the CDR3 is TGCGCCAGCAGCTTGATACGGGAGGGGAAAGAGACCCAGTACTTC.

The chain combines TRBV5-1 with TRBJ2-1, with TRBD2 matching over 8 bases. The germline CDR1 and CDR2 sequences are SGHRS and YFSETQ. The V segment lost 5 bases and the J segment 2 bases; nucleotides outside the gene matches: 18. The CDR3 contains 19 residues. The CDR3 sequence is CASRSSRGEVLLPYNEQFF. The CDR3 DNA is TGCGCCAGCAGGTCGTCGCGGGGGGAGGTTCTTCTGCCCTACAATGAGCAGTTCTTC.

The chain links TRBV9 to TRBJ2-1, with D uncertain. CDR1 is SGDLS, CDR2 YYNGEE, per germline. Trimming took 0 bases from V and 0 from J, leaving 10 bases between them. The CDR3 is 16 residues long. The CDR3 loop is CASSVGGPSSYNEQFF. The CDR3 DNA reads TGTGCCAGCAGCGTAGGCGGCCCGAGCTCCTACAATGAGCAGTTCTTC. The variable domain in full, completed from reference TRBV9 and TRBJ2-1, reads DSGVTQTPKHLITATGQRVTLRCSPRSGDLSVYWYQQSLDQGLQFLIQYYNGEERAKGNILERFSAQQFPDLHSELNLSSLELGDSALYFCASSVGGPSSYNEQFFGPGTRLTVL.

The chain combines TRBV18 with TRBJ1-2; the D gene is possibly TRBD1 (5 bases). V was cut by 3 bases and J by 10 bases, with 12 bases left in between. This CDR3 spans 12 amino acids. The germline gives CDR1 KGHSH, CDR2 LQKENI. In DNA, the CDR3 is TGTGCCAGCTCACCGGACATGAAGGACTACACCTTC. Its translation: CASSPDMKDYTF.

The J gene is TRBJ2-5, the V gene TRBV6-1, with 7 nucleotides matching TRBD1. Germline V gives CDR1 MNHNS, CDR2 SASEGT. This CDR3 comprises 15 residues. Losses at the gene ends were 0 bases for V and 6 bases for J; bases not matched to a gene: 7. CDR3 residues: CASSEAQAGGKTQYF. The CDR3 coding sequence is TGTGCCAGCAGTGAAGCGCAGGCAGGGGGAAAGACCCAGTACTTC.

This chain links TRBV11-2 with TRBJ2-1; D is possibly TRBD2 (6 bases). The CDR3 runs to 15 residues. Germline V CDR1 and CDR2: SGHAT, FQNNGV. V was shortened by 1 base and J by 8 bases, with 15 bases between the two germline ends. DNA for the CDR3: TGTGCCAGCAGCTTAGCCGGGAGCCCGGTTCATGAGCAGTTCTTC. Encoded protein: CASSLAGSPVHEQFF.

The chain combines TRBV12-2 with TRBJ1-1. TRBV12-2 is shown as a pseudogene. The length of the CDR3 is 15 residues. The CDR3 loop is CASRPREGGNTEAFF. The CDR3 coding sequence is TGTGCAAGTCGCCCTCGGGAGGGAGGGAACACTGAAGCTTTCTTT.